This T cell receptor beta chain was sequenced for a study of neoadjuvant nivolumab and ipilimumab in lung cancer. General study points: Higher pretherapy blood TCR richness went with higher resected-tumor richness.

In the case of this clone: Its antigen is as yet unknown.

Trimming shortened V by 4 bases and J by 4 bases, and 13 bases separated the two germline ends. The CDR3 is 14 amino acids. TCRdb keeps only in-frame clones here, not all; method: immunoSEQ multiplex PCR. The table includes about 1,900 clones, approximately 84% detected once. This TCR derives from an adult with non-small cell lung cancer. The genes are TRBV5-7 and TRBJ2-3, with a weak D call TRBD1 (5 bases). TRBV5-7 is filed as an ORF, its function uncertain. The sample consisted of tumor tissue, taken before neoadjuvant nivolumab, alone or with ipilimumab. CDR3 residues: CASSGADSSDTQYF. The DNA of the CDR3 is TGTGCCAGCAGCGGCGCCGACAGCTCAGATACGCAGTATTTT.